The present T cell receptor (beta chain) was sequenced within a study of T-cell memory formation after mild COVID-19. V was clipped by 0 bases and J by 0 bases; unmatched bases: 8. CDR1 and CDR2 from the germline V gene are SQVTM and ANQGSEA. This CDR3 contains 18 residues. This clonotype has just a few counts. TCRdb called the 5' RACE reads again in MiXCR, with one record for every CDR3 protein. This sample has roughly 240,000 distinct CDR3 sequences, with 15% to 20% found just once. This TCR was sampled from a man between 18 and 29 years old who had mild COVID-19 (a few samples of this study predate the infection). Cell type and time point are not known. The chain employs TRBV29-1 and TRBJ2-1; 10 positions agree with TRBD2. The sequencing sample was made of PBMCs or a T cell subset sorted from them (not recorded which). CDR3 DNA: TGCAGCGTTGAAGATCCCGTTAGCGGGGGGCCCTCCTACAATGAGCAGTTCTTC. It codes for CSVEDPVSGGPSYNEQFF.